The next 26 T cell receptor beta chains were all read from a single sample in a study of blood T cell repertoires in COVID-19. Profiling relied on immunoSEQ multiplex PCR, and the TCRdb table lists in-frame clones only, not all of them. The sample lists 110,000 or so clones; 85% were seen once. Specimen: peripheral blood. These receptor sequences come from a human donor in a cohort sampled during active COVID-19.

The V and J genes are TRBV27 and TRBJ2-1; perhaps TRBD2 as D (6 bases). Trimming took 5 bases from V and 9 from J, leaving 8 bases between them. The germline V gene has CDR1 MNHEY and CDR2 SMNVEV (reference sequence). The CDR3 length is 11 residues. CDR3 amino acids: CASSGGSEQFF. The CDR3 DNA is TGTGCCAGCAGTGGGGGGAGTGAGCAGTTCTTC.

The genes are TRBV7-9 and TRBJ2-7; D call uncertain. The CDR3 length is 13 residues. Trimming cost V 5 bases and J 4 bases, with 12 bases left between them. Germline CDR1 is SEHNR and CDR2 is FQNEAQ (reference sequence). CDR3 region: CASSQLPGYEQYF. The CDR3 DNA sequence: TGTGCCAGCAGCCAACTTCCGGGTTACGAGCAGTACTTC. Combining the CDR3 with reference TRBV7-9 and TRBJ2-7 gives the whole variable domain DTGVSQNPRHKITKRGQNVTFRCDPISEHNRLYWYRQTLGQGPEFLTYFQNEAQLEKSRLLSDRFSAERPKGSFSTLEIQRTEQGDSAMYLCASSQLPGYEQYFGPGTRLTVT.

The V call is TRBV6-5, the J call TRBJ2-3; 8 bases map to TRBD2. The V and J ends lost 6 bases and 3 bases, in that order; junction bases with no gene match: 8. Germline CDR1 is MNHEY and CDR2 is SVGAGI. CDR3 size: 15 residues. The CDR3 here is CASSPPGLVTDTQYF. CDR3 coding DNA: TGTGCCAGCAGCCCCCCGGGACTAGTAACAGATACGCAGTATTTT.

The gene calls are TRBV2 and TRBJ2-1, with TRBD2 identical over 7 bases. CDR3 length equals 12 residues. Germline values: CDR1 SNHLY, CDR2 FYNNEI. With V trimmed by 6 bases and J by 5 bases, 1 base remained unmatched. CDR3 DNA: TGTGCCAGCAGGGGAGGGGACAATGAGCAGTTCTTC. It codes for CASRGGDNEQFF.

This clone was detected once. This sequence joins TRBV19 and TRBJ1-5, with D perhaps matching TRBD1 (6 bases). V was shortened by 3 bases and J by 5 bases, with 14 bases between the two germline ends. The CDR3 extends over 15 amino acids. Germline CDR1 is LNHDA and CDR2 is SQIVND (reference sequence). In DNA form, the CDR3 reads TGTGCCAGTAGTATGGTGAACGAGGGGGATCAGCCCCAGCATTTT. As protein: CASSMVNEGDQPQHF.

The genes are TRBV24-1 and TRBJ2-2; 7 bases agree with TRBD1. This CDR3 region has 16 residues. Germline V lookup: CDR1 KGHDR, CDR2 SFDVKD. Trimming cost V 4 bases and J 6 bases; bases outside gene matches: 10. CDR3 DNA sequence: TGTGCCACCAGTGAACCAACAGGGGTCGGAGCCGGGGAGCTGTTTTTT. Protein sequence: CATSEPTGVGAGELFF.

The rearrangement links TRBV6-5 to TRBJ2-7, with D possibly matching TRBD1 (5 bases). Germline values: CDR1 MNHEY, CDR2 SVGAGI. The length of the CDR3 is 13 residues. V lost 8 bases and J 1 base, leaving 12 bases between the germline ends. The CDR3 reads CASRLTASYEQYF. Here the CDR3 DNA reads TGTGCCAGCCGACTGACAGCGTCCTACGAGCAGTACTTC.

This clone was counted once. The V and J genes are TRBV7-2 and TRBJ2-2, with 8 bases matching TRBD1. The CDR3 spans 14 residues. V lost 2 bases and J lost 8; bases outside the gene matches: 4. Germline V gives CDR1 SGHTA, CDR2 FQGNSA. CDR3 DNA: TGTGCCAGCAGCTTAAGGACAGGGAGTGGGGAGCTGTTTTTT. This gives the protein CASSLRTGSGELFF.

The chain is built from TRBV4-2 and TRBJ2-3; 13 bases are a match to TRBD2. J lost 0 bases, V lost 5 bases, and 5 bases had no gene match. CDR1 and CDR2 (germline): LGHNA, YNFKEQ. CDR3 size: 17 residues. CDR3 sequence reads: CASSGTSGAHSTDTQYF. CDR3 sequence (DNA): TGTGCCAGCAGCGGGACTAGCGGGGCGCATAGCACAGATACGCAGTATTTT.

V and J are TRBV6-7 and TRBJ1-3, with D unresolved. Being an ORF, TRBV6-7 has a function that is uncertain. There are 15 residues in the CDR3. Trimming stripped 7 bases from V and 0 bases from J, with 13 bases between. The CDR3, as DNA: TGTGCCAGCAACGAGGTTCGCTGCTCTGGAAACACCATATATTTT. Amino acid sequence: CASNEVRCSGNTIYF.

This clone showed up just a few times. The rearrangement links TRBV6-4 to TRBJ1-3, with D unresolved. This CDR3 comprises 15 residues. CDR1 is MRHNA and CDR2 is SNTAGT in the germline V gene. The V and J ends lost 0 bases and 2 bases respectively, with 8 bases between them. The CDR3: CASSDSHSTGNTIYF. CDR3 sequence (DNA): TGTGCCAGCAGTGACTCCCACAGTACTGGAAACACCATATATTTT.

The CDR3 protein is CSVEGGQGAVTDTQYF. The CDR3 coding sequence is TGCAGCGTTGAAGGAGGACAGGGGGCGGTAACAGATACGCAGTATTTT. The rearrangement joins TRBV29-1 to TRBJ2-3, with 11 bases that match TRBD1. There are 16 residues in the CDR3. Germline trimming cut 1 base from V and 3 bases from J; bases unmatched to any gene: 6. The V gene's germline CDR1 is SQVTM and CDR2 ANQGSEA.

This clone appeared a single time. The CDR3 loop reads CASSLEAGLGANVLTF. The CDR3 region has the DNA TGTGCCAGCAGCTTGGAGGCAGGGCTAGGGGCCAACGTCCTGACTTTC. J is TRBJ2-6 and V is TRBV5-6; D possibly corresponds to TRBD1 (5 bases). This CDR3 spans 16 amino acids. The V gene's germline CDR1 is SGHDT and CDR2 YYEEEE. V lost 0 bases and J 4 bases, leaving 11 bases between the germline ends.

The J gene is TRBJ1-4, the V gene TRBV6-1; 8 bases are shared with TRBD1. This CDR3 spans 15 amino acids. Germline CDR1 MNHNS, CDR2 SASEGT. V was pared by 3 bases and J by 8 bases, with 8 bases of the junction left unmatched. The CDR3 DNA is TGTGCCAGCAGTGATCCTCGACAGGGGAGGGAAAAACTGTTTTTT. Its translation: CASSDPRQGREKLFF.

The rearrangement links TRBV9 to TRBJ1-1; possible D gene TRBD1, 5 bases. This CDR3 spans 15 amino acids. CDR1 is SGDLS, CDR2 YYNGEE, per germline. The V and J ends lost 4 bases and 5 bases respectively, with 18 bases between them. CDR3 nucleotide sequence: TGTGCCAGCAGCTCCCAGGGAGGGGTCGAGACTGAAGCTTTCTTT. Protein product: CASSSQGGVETEAFF.

This chain links TRBV11-3 with TRBJ2-1; D is undetermined. Germline CDR1 SGHNT, CDR2 YENEEA. This CDR3 is 18 amino acids long. Trimming left V 5 bases short and J 5 bases short, with 25 bases between. The CDR3 coding sequence is TGTGCCAGCAGCCCTAGTCCCCTTATTGGTCTTTCCGACAATGAGCAGTTCTTC. Translating gives CASSPSPLIGLSDNEQFF.

The chain is built from TRBV4-3 and TRBJ1-2; 7 positions agree with TRBD1. Germline CDR1 LGHNA, CDR2 YSLEER. This CDR3 spans 15 amino acids. After removal of 2 bases from V and 4 bases from J, the junction contained 7 bases not matched to a gene. For the CDR3, the DNA is TGCGCCAGCAGCCAAACAGGGGCCGCCGGCTATGGCTACACCTTC. This gives the protein CASSQTGAAGYGYTF.

This clone was observed a handful of times. The gene calls are TRBV28 and TRBJ1-5; no clear D gene. The CDR3 is made up of 15 amino acids. Germline CDR1 and CDR2: MDHEN and SYDVKM. Trimming took off 8 bases at V and 2 bases at J, with 16 bases between the two ends. The CDR3 DNA follows: TGTGCCAGCCGACCGTGGAGGGCAGGCAATCAGCCCCAGCATTTT. It yields the protein CASRPWRAGNQPQHF.

A single count supports this clone. This rearrangement joins TRBV19 to TRBJ1-6; D not certain. The germline V and J ends were trimmed by 5 bases and 2 bases, with 19 bases remaining between them. Per germline, CDR1 LNHDA and CDR2 SQIVND (reference sequence). This CDR3 has 18 amino acids. In DNA, the CDR3 is TGTGCCAGTAGTCGAAACCCCCTCGGCGGGACCTATAATTCACCCCTCCACTTT. Translating it yields CASSRNPLGGTYNSPLHF.

The genes are TRBV7-9 and TRBJ2-7; TRBD1 matches at 10 bases. Germline loops: CDR1 SEHNR, CDR2 FQNEAQ (reference sequence). The CDR3 is 14 amino acids. The junction had 2 bases not matched to a gene; V was cut back by 5 bases and J by 1 base. CDR3 DNA: TGTGCCAGCAGCACGGGACAGGGGTCCTACGAGCAGTACTTC. This encodes CASSTGQGSYEQYF. The variable domain in full, with the rest retrieved from reference TRBV7-9 and TRBJ2-7, is DTGVSQNPRHKITKRGQNVTFRCDPISEHNRLYWYRQTLGQGPEFLTYFQNEAQLEKSRLLSDRFSAERPKGSFSTLEIQRTEQGDSAMYLCASSTGQGSYEQYFGPGTRLTVT.

The gene calls are TRBV7-9 and TRBJ1-2, with 7 nucleotides matching TRBD1. Trimming took 1 base from V and 3 from J; bases not matched to a gene: 2. The V gene's germline CDR1 is SEHNR and CDR2 FQNEAQ (reference sequence). This CDR3 contains 14 residues. The CDR3 is CASSLGTGDYGYTF. The CDR3 region has the DNA TGTGCCAGCAGCTTAGGAACAGGGGACTATGGCTACACCTTC.

This clone was detected only a few times. This chain links TRBV20-1 with TRBJ2-3, with D maybe TRBD2 (5 bases). The length of the CDR3 is 12 residues. The germline V gene has CDR1 DFQATT and CDR2 SNEGSKA (reference sequence). The V and J ends lost 3 bases and 4 bases respectively, with 8 bases between them. CDR3 coding DNA: TGCAGTGCTAGTCAGGAGGCAGATACGCAGTATTTT. Its translation: CSASQEADTQYF.

The table lists this clone with a count of one. V and J are TRBV6-5 and TRBJ2-7, with TRBD2 identical over 8 bases. The V segment lost 7 bases and the J segment 4 bases; nucleotides outside the gene matches: 6. This CDR3 spans 13 amino acids. From germline, CDR1 is MNHEY and CDR2 SVGAGI. The chain's CDR3 is CASIGTSGYEQYF. In DNA form, the CDR3 reads TGTGCCAGCATTGGAACTAGCGGATACGAGCAGTACTTC.

The chain has TRBV9 and TRBJ1-1, with a weak D call TRBD1 (5 bases). Trimming cost V 3 bases and J 5 bases, with 17 bases left between them. Germline lookup yields CDR1 SGDLS and CDR2 YYNGEE. This CDR3 comprises 15 residues. CDR3 nucleotides: TGTGCCAGCAGCGAGGGAGGGGCCAGAGGAACTGAAGCTTTCTTT. Translated: CASSEGGARGTEAFF.

This clone was picked up a small number of times. The rearrangement joins TRBV19 to TRBJ1-5; D perhaps matches TRBD1 (5 bases). V was trimmed by 3 bases and J by 5 bases, leaving 11 bases between them. The CDR3 covers 14 residues. Looked up from germline, CDR1 is LNHDA and CDR2 is SQIVND (reference sequence). CDR3 sequence (DNA): TGTGCCAGTAGTATGTCAGGGAATGATCAGCCCCAGCATTTT. This codes for CASSMSGNDQPQHF.

This clone was counted at least ten times. The rearrangement uses TRBV7-9 and TRBJ2-1, with D possibly being TRBD2 (5 bases). The CDR3 is made up of 17 amino acids. Germline lookup yields CDR1 SEHNR and CDR2 FQNEAQ (reference sequence). Trimming pared 1 base from V and 3 bases from J, leaving 16 bases between. As DNA, the CDR3 is TGTGCCAGCAGCTTAGTCGTTGAAGAGGGAATCTACAATGAGCAGTTCTTC. This encodes CASSLVVEEGIYNEQFF. The entire variable domain, with the rest obtained from reference TRBV7-9 and TRBJ2-1, is as follows: DTGVSQNPRHKITKRGQNVTFRCDPISEHNRLYWYRQTLGQGPEFLTYFQNEAQLEKSRLLSDRFSAERPKGSFSTLEIQRTEQGDSAMYLCASSLVVEEGIYNEQFFGPGTRLTVL.